In its sample, the clone carrying this TCR beta chain was seen many times. Its target is unknown. The sample is drawn from a study of beta chain features in type 1 diabetes. Study-level points and caveats: Researchers report that Type 1 diabetes patients had moderately but significantly shorter TCRB CDR3s across all four CD4+ subsets.

A single heparinised blood sample, averaging around 120 mL, was obtained per donor. Sorting with CD45RO/CCR7/CD25/CD127/CD95/CD27 yielded naive, central memory, regulatory and stem-like memory CD4+ cells. All of the sorted populations showed purity greater than 95%. Sequencing targeted expressed TCRB transcripts, as all isolated RNA had been reverse transcribed. The table came from immunoSEQ multiplex PCR; TCRdb's copy has only in-frame clones and leaves some out. Of roughly 400,000 clones in the sample, 8% to 10% were seen once. Trimming cost V 3 bases and J 0 bases, with 4 bases left between them. CDR3 length: 13 residues. Germline assignment: CDR1 ENHRY and CDR2 SYGVKD.

The V call is TRBV10-3, the J call TRBJ2-3; D gene unclear. The sample comprised central memory CD4+ T cells from blood. The clonotype originates from a young man with type 1 diabetes. In nucleotides, the CDR3 is TGTGCCATCAGTGACAGGAGCACAGATACGCAGTATTTT. Protein: CAISDRSTDTQYF.